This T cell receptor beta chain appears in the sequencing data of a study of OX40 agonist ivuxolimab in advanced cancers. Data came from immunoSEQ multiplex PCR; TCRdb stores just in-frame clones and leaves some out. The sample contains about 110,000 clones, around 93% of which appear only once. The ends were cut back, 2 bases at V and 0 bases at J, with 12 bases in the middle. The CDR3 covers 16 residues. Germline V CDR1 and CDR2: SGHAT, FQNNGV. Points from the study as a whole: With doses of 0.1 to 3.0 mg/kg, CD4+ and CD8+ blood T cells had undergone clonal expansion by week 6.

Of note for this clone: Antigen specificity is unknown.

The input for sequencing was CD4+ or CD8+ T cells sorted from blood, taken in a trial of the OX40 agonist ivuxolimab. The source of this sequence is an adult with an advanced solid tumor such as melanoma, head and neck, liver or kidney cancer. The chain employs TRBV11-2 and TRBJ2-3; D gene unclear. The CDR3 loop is CASSLLPLPSTDTQYF. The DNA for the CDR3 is TGTGCCAGCAGCTTATTGCCTTTACCAAGCACAGATACGCAGTATTTT.